A single sample is the source of the 27 T cell receptor beta chains below, sequenced in a study of T-cell reconstitution after alpha-beta-depleted transplantation in children. Unique molecular identifiers were used to barcode this TCRbeta library. Via MiXCR, TCRdb re-called the PCR reads, giving one row per CDR3 protein. The data hold hundreds of thousands of distinct CDR3 sequences, with roughly 17% observed a single time. This specimen was PBMCs, mostly from graft donor cells, taken 360 days after TCRalphabeta/CD19-depleted stem cell transplant. Receptors originate from a male patient aged 2-10 years who had a stem cell transplant for acute lymphoblastic leukemia, so the T cells may come from the graft donor.

This clonotype has a handful of counts. The chain has TRBV5-1 and TRBJ1-1; maybe TRBD1 (5 bases). The CDR3 sequence is 15 residues long. Looked up from germline, CDR1 is SGHRS and CDR2 is YFSETQ. Trimming left V 2 bases short and J 0 bases short, with 11 bases between. The CDR3 spells CASSFQQAMNTEAFF. CDR3 DNA sequence: TGCGCCAGCAGCTTCCAACAGGCCATGAACACTGAAGCTTTCTTT. Looking up the rest from reference TRBV5-1 and TRBJ1-1 gives the full variable domain: KAGVTQTPRYLIKTRGQQVTLSCSPISGHRSVSWYQQTPGQGLQFLFEYFSETQRNKGNFPGRFSGRQFSNSRSEMNVSTLELGDSALYLCASSFQQAMNTEAFFGQGTRLTVV.

This chain joins TRBV4-3 and TRBJ2-7; D gene unclear. The CDR3 spans 13 residues. V was pared by 0 bases and J by 7 bases, with 10 bases between. In germline, CDR1 is LGHNA, CDR2 YSLEER. This CDR3 is CASSQDPGREQYF. In DNA form, the CDR3 reads TGCGCCAGCAGCCAAGATCCTGGTCGGGAGCAGTACTTC.

This clonotype occurred a few times. V and J are TRBV11-2 and TRBJ2-5; D might be TRBD1 or TRBD2, each matching 5 bases. Germline CDR1 and CDR2: SGHAT and FQNNGV. This CDR3 has 15 residues. V lost 3 bases, J lost 4 bases, and 15 bases lay in between. CDR3 DNA: TGTGCCAGCAGCTTTAACCGGGGCTTACGAGAGACCCAGTACTTC. This codes for CASSFNRGLRETQYF.

This clonotype occurred a few times. This chain connects TRBV29-1 to TRBJ2-5; maybe TRBD2 (6 bases). Trimming removed 4 bases from V and 2 bases from J, with 20 bases in between. Germline V CDR1 and CDR2: SQVTM, ANQGSEA. This CDR3 has 16 residues. The CDR3 spells CSVAGRSGTAQETQYF. CDR3 nucleotides: TGCAGCGTTGCGGGGCGTTCCGGGACTGCACAAGAGACCCAGTACTTC.

The sample holds many counts of this clonotype. The rearrangement uses TRBV5-1 and TRBJ2-5; no clear D gene. V gave up 0 bases and J gave up 2 bases, with 5 bases separating them. This CDR3 is built from 13 residues. In germline, CDR1 is SGHRS, CDR2 YFSETQ. CDR3 nucleotides: TGCGCCAGCAGCTTGGATCAGCAAGAGACCCAGTACTTC. Its translation is CASSLDQQETQYF.

Many counts were recorded for this clonotype. The J gene is TRBJ2-1, the V gene TRBV20-1; 11 bases agree with TRBD2. Germline V lookup: CDR1 DFQATT, CDR2 SNEGSKA (reference sequence). Unmatched junction bases numbered 5, after V lost 0 bases and J lost 1 base. The length of the CDR3 is 17 residues. The DNA of the CDR3 is TGCAGTGCTAGAGATACTAGCGGGAGTGTATCCTACAATGAGCAGTTCTTC. Encoded protein: CSARDTSGSVSYNEQFF.

This chain links TRBV29-1 with TRBJ2-7, with D perhaps TRBD1 (6 bases). V was trimmed by 7 bases and J by 5 bases, leaving 15 bases between them. CDR3 length: 12 amino acids. The germline V gene has CDR1 SQVTM and CDR2 ANQGSEA. CDR3 loop: CSARDRLDEQYF. As DNA, the CDR3 is TGCAGCGCTCGAGACAGGTTAGACGAGCAGTACTTC.

The gene calls are TRBV6-5 and TRBJ2-7; TRBD1 agrees at 7 bases. The CDR3 runs 13 residues. Trimming took 2 bases from V and 6 from J; bases not matched to a gene: 4. Germline CDR1 reads MNHEY; CDR2 reads SVGAGI. The CDR3 reads CASSYKTGAEQYF. The CDR3 DNA is TGTGCCAGCAGTTACAAAACAGGGGCCGAGCAGTACTTC.

This clonotype was observed at least ten times. The rearrangement joins TRBV5-4 to TRBJ2-1; 8 bases match TRBD2. The length of the CDR3 is 16 residues. Germline V gene sequence: CDR1 SGHNT, CDR2 YYREEE (reference sequence). With V trimmed by 0 bases and J by 4 bases, 6 bases remained unmatched. For the CDR3, the DNA is TGTGCCAGCAGCTTGGAGGCTAGCGGGCTGTACAATGAGCAGTTCTTC. Residues: CASSLEASGLYNEQFF.

The V gene is TRBV3-1, the J gene TRBJ2-3; D is uncertain. Per germline, CDR1 LGHDT and CDR2 YNNKEL (reference sequence). The CDR3 has 11 amino acids. V dropped 1 base and J dropped 8 bases, with 4 bases sitting between them. The CDR3 DNA reads TGTGCCAGCAGCCAAGGCGCTACGCAGTATTTT. It translates to CASSQGATQYF.

This chain links TRBV28 with TRBJ1-4, with a tentative D call TRBD1 (5 bases). Trimming stripped 1 base from V and 12 bases from J, with 9 bases between. Germline V CDR1 and CDR2: MDHEN, SYDVKM. CDR3 size: 12 residues. CDR3 loop: CASSLYRTQLFF. CDR3 nucleotide sequence: TGTGCCAGCAGTTTATATCGGACACAACTGTTTTTT.

This clonotype was observed a handful of times. The chain recombines TRBV4-1 with TRBJ1-4; D remains unclear. V lost 4 bases and J lost 8, with 5 bases in between. The CDR3 length is 11 residues. Germline V gene sequence: CDR1 MGHRA, CDR2 YSYEKL. The CDR3 region is CASSRNEKLFF. The CDR3 bases are TGCGCCAGCAGCCGGAACGAAAAACTGTTTTTT.

This chain connects TRBV5-1 to TRBJ2-3; 7 positions match TRBD2. The CDR3 covers 15 residues. V gave up 4 bases and J gave up 1 base; unmatched junction bases: 6. Germline V gene sequence: CDR1 SGHRS, CDR2 YFSETQ. The CDR3 coding sequence is TGCGCCAGCAGCACTGGACTAGACGGCACAGATACGCAGTATTTT. Protein product: CASSTGLDGTDTQYF.

At least ten counts were recorded for this clonotype. V and J are TRBV7-9 and TRBJ2-3; TRBD2 matches at 8 bases. This CDR3 has 15 amino acids. V was pared by 5 bases and J by 2 bases, with 6 bases of the junction left unmatched. Germline CDR1 SEHNR, CDR2 FQNEAQ (reference sequence). CDR3 sequence (DNA): TGTGCCAGCAGCGTTACTAGCGGTATCACAGATACGCAGTATTTT. Translating it yields CASSVTSGITDTQYF.

This rearrangement joins TRBV7-2 to TRBJ1-1, with D perhaps TRBD1 (5 bases). V lost 2 bases, J lost 3 bases, and 16 bases lay in between. The CDR3 runs 16 residues. From germline, CDR1 is SGHTA and CDR2 FQGNSA. The CDR3 sequence is CASSLTLGGVYTEAFF. The CDR3 DNA sequence: TGTGCCAGCAGCTTAACCCTGGGAGGGGTTTACACTGAAGCTTTCTTT. Full variable domain (missing parts from reference TRBV7-2 and TRBJ1-1): GAGVSQSPSNKVTEKGKDVELRCDPISGHTALYWYRQSLGQGLEFLIYFQGNSAPDKSGLPSDRFSAERTGGSVSTLTIQRTQQEDSAVYLCASSLTLGGVYTEAFFGQGTRLTVV.

CDR3 sequence (DNA): TGTGCCAGCAGCCAACAACCGGGGCTAGCGGGAGTTTTGGGCAATGAGCAGTTCTTC. It translates to CASSQQPGLAGVLGNEQFF. The V gene is TRBV14, the J gene TRBJ2-1, with TRBD2 matching 10 bases. The CDR3 contains 19 residues. Germline V gene sequence: CDR1 SGHDN, CDR2 FVKESK. V gave up 2 bases and J gave up 6 bases; unmatched junction bases: 16.

This clonotype was picked up many times. This chain uses TRBV29-1 with TRBJ2-3, with 10 bases matching TRBD2. CDR3 size: 15 residues. CDR1 and CDR2 (germline): SQVTM, ANQGSEA. V dropped 3 bases and J dropped 1; count of bases not matched to a gene: 4. CDR3 in amino acids: CSVDGLAGGTDTQYF. In DNA form, the CDR3 reads TGCAGCGTTGATGGCCTAGCGGGGGGCACAGATACGCAGTATTTT.

The chain employs TRBV10-3 and TRBJ2-7, with D uncertain. The ends were cut back, 9 bases at V and 4 bases at J, with 10 bases in the middle. CDR1 is ENHRY and CDR2 is SYGVKD in the germline V gene. CDR3 length: 11 amino acids. CDR3 in amino acids: CAIAIGYEQYF. DNA of the CDR3: TGTGCCATTGCTATAGGATACGAGCAGTACTTC.

The J gene is TRBJ2-1, the V gene TRBV4-3, with TRBD2 matching 9 bases. CDR3 length: 18 residues. Germline CDR1 LGHNA, CDR2 YSLEER. V shed 0 bases and J 3 bases; nucleotides not matched to a gene: 9. CDR3 sequence: CASSQDREGLAIYNEQFF. The CDR3 DNA sequence: TGCGCCAGCAGCCAAGACCGGGAGGGACTAGCAATCTACAATGAGCAGTTCTTC.

The chain combines TRBV10-2 with TRBJ1-3; D uncertain. CDR1 is WSHSY, CDR2 SAAADI, per germline. The germline V and J ends were trimmed by 5 bases and 0 bases, with 11 bases remaining between them. The CDR3 extends over 15 amino acids. The CDR3 DNA sequence: TGCGCCAGCAGTATTGAAGGGTTCTCTGGAAACACCATATATTTT. Translated, it gives CASSIEGFSGNTIYF.

This clonotype was seen only a few times. DNA of the CDR3: TGCGCCAGCAGCTTGGTTGGTTTCACCGGGGAGCTGTTTTTT. It specifies CASSLVGFTGELFF. The V and J genes are TRBV5-1 and TRBJ2-2; D gene unclear. V lost 0 bases to trimming and J lost 4 bases, with 7 bases between them. The CDR3 has 14 residues. From germline, CDR1 is SGHRS and CDR2 YFSETQ.

This clonotype was observed many times. The CDR3 loop is CASSLDGLARAQYF. The CDR3 nucleotides are TGTGCCAGCAGCTTAGACGGACTAGCACGGGCCCAGTACTTC. The V call is TRBV7-2, the J call TRBJ2-5, with 8 bases lining up with TRBD2. The CDR3 is 14 residues long. V lost 1 base and J lost 9; bases outside the gene matches: 7. Germline CDR1 SGHTA, CDR2 FQGNSA.

This clonotype was found a few times. This chain uses TRBV29-1 with TRBJ1-1; no firm D call. Germline V gives CDR1 SQVTM, CDR2 ANQGSEA. CDR3 length: 12 amino acids. Trimming cost V 2 bases and J 1 base, with 5 bases left between them. CDR3 in DNA: TGCAGCGTTGAACCGGGGAACACTGAAGCTTTCTTT. Protein product: CSVEPGNTEAFF.

This clonotype was counted between two and nine times. V is TRBV4-1 and J is TRBJ2-5; D is uncertain. CDR1 MGHRA and CDR2 YSYEKL come from the germline V gene. The CDR3 totals 15 residues. Deletions cut 4 bases from V and 3 bases from J, with 15 bases between. CDR3 DNA: TGCGCCAGCAGCCTAGTCGACCGCCCTGAAGAGACCCAGTACTTC. Translating it yields CASSLVDRPEETQYF.

This clonotype was seen ten or more times. The genes are TRBV4-1 and TRBJ2-1; 8 nucleotides match TRBD2. Germline V gene lookup returns CDR1 MGHRA and CDR2 YSYEKL. J lost 0 bases, V lost 0 bases, and 4 bases had no gene match. CDR3 length: 17 amino acids. The chain's CDR3 is CASSQDPGGGSYNEQFF. Here the CDR3 DNA reads TGCGCCAGCAGCCAAGACCCGGGAGGGGGCTCCTACAATGAGCAGTTCTTC.

This clonotype was recorded at least ten times. The gene calls are TRBV12-3 or TRBV12-4 and TRBJ2-7; 9 nucleotides match TRBD2. The CDR3 is 15 amino acids. Unmatched junction bases numbered 5, after V lost 3 bases and J lost 2 bases. CDR3 protein: CASSFVAGAAYEQYF. CDR3 coding DNA: TGTGCCAGCAGTTTTGTAGCGGGAGCAGCCTACGAGCAGTACTTC.

In this sample, this clonotype turned up a few times. The chain combines TRBV28 with TRBJ2-1; 13 bases are a match to TRBD2. Germline values: CDR1 MDHEN, CDR2 SYDVKM. Trimming at V came to 6 bases and at J to 2 bases, leaving 10 bases not matched to a gene. CDR3 size: 18 residues. For the CDR3, the DNA is TGTGCCAGCAGGACCCGACTAGCGGGAGGAAGAGCCTACAATGAGCAGTTCTTC. It yields the protein CASRTRLAGGRAYNEQFF.